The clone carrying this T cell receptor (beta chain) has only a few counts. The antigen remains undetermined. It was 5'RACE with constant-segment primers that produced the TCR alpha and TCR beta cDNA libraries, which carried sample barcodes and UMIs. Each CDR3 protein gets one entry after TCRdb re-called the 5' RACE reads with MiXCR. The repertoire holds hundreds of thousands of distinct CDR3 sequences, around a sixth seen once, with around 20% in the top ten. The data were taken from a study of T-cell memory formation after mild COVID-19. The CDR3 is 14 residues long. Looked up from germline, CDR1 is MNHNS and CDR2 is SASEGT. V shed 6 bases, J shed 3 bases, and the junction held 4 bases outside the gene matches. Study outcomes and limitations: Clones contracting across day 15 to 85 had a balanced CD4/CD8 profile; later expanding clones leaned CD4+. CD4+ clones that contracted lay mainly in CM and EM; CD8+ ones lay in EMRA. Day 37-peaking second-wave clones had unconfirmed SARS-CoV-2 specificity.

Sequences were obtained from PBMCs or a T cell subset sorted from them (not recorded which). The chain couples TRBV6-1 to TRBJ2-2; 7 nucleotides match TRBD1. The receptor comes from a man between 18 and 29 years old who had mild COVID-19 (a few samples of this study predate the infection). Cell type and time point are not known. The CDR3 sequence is CASRRQGYTGELFF. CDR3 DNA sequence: TGTGCCAGCAGACGACAGGGTTACACCGGGGAGCTGTTTTTT.